This T cell receptor (beta chain) was retrieved from a study of PD-1 blockade in classical Hodgkin lymphoma. This clone appeared once. What it binds is not known. Data came from immunoSEQ multiplex PCR; TCRdb stores just in-frame clones and leaves some out. The repertoire holds 25,000 to 35,000 clones, with roughly 80% as singletons. Time point of the sample: cycle 4 day 1 (C4D1), after less than seven weeks of nivolumab. Each patient relapsed following autologous stem cell transplantation, and prior brentuximab vedotin exposure differed. Magnetic negative selection was used to purify CD4+ T cells from PBMCs that had been thawed. This CDR3 has 13 amino acids. The germline CDR1 and CDR2 sequences are MNHNS and SASEGT. The V end lost 1 base, the J end lost 5 bases, and 6 bases lay between the germline ends. Broader study findings: Newly diagnosed patients were reported to exhibit reduced baseline TCR diversity relative to healthy donors. CD4+ TCR diversity climbed significantly by C4D1, unlike CD8+ TCR diversity.

The receptor was isolated from a human donor with classical Hodgkin lymphoma. The sequences come from CD4+ T cells from blood, collected before the fourth cycle of nivolumab. V and J are TRBV6-1 and TRBJ1-5; D may be TRBD1 (5 bases). The CDR3 DNA reads as TGTGCCAGCAGTGAAGTCAGGGATCAGCCCCAGCATTTT. This gives the protein CASSEVRDQPQHF.